One sample yielded the 5 T cell receptor beta chains listed below, sequenced in a study of blood T cell repertoires in COVID-19. The table came from immunoSEQ multiplex PCR; TCRdb's copy has only in-frame clones and leaves some out. The sample shows around 160,000 clones, around nine tenths of them seen only once. What was sequenced was peripheral blood. All receptors derive from a human donor in a cohort sampled during active COVID-19.

The rearrangement joins TRBV19 to TRBJ1-4; 8 bases align to TRBD1. This CDR3 region has 14 residues. J gave up 12 bases and V 8 bases, and 14 bases lay outside the gene matches. The germline CDR1 and CDR2 sequences are LNHDA and SQIVND (reference sequence). CDR3 bases: TGTGCCAGTGGGATTGGGACAGGACCCCACGAACTGTTTTTT. Residues: CASGIGTGPHELFF.

The V call is TRBV18, the J call TRBJ2-1, with D tentatively TRBD2 (7 bases). The CDR3 covers 17 residues. The V end lost 4 bases, the J end lost 5 bases, and 21 bases lay between the germline ends. The germline V gene encodes CDR1 KGHSH and CDR2 LQKENI. CDR3 coding DNA: TGTGCCAGCTCACGCCTCACTCTGGGGGGGGCGGACAATGAGCAGTTCTTC. It codes for CASSRLTLGGADNEQFF.

J is TRBJ1-1 and V is TRBV19; TRBD1 aligns across 7 bases. Germline-derived CDR1 and CDR2 are LNHDA and SQIVND (reference sequence). V shed 3 bases, J shed 0 bases, and the junction held 4 bases outside the gene matches. The CDR3 consists of 15 residues. CDR3 DNA: TGTGCCAGTAGTATTTTTGACAGGGTGAACACTGAAGCTTTCTTT. It encodes CASSIFDRVNTEAFF.

The CDR3 DNA follows: TGTGCCAGCAGCTTAGGAGGGCTAGCGGGTGTTAATGAGCAGTTCTTC. Residues: CASSLGGLAGVNEQFF. The chain recombines TRBV11-3 with TRBJ2-1; 8 bases agree with TRBD2. Germline V gene lookup returns CDR1 SGHNT and CDR2 YENEEA. After removal of 1 base from V and 7 bases from J, the junction contained 9 bases not matched to a gene. This CDR3 is built from 16 residues.

The V and J genes are TRBV15 and TRBJ2-1; 9 bases are shared with TRBD2. The CDR3 is 15 residues long. V shed 3 bases, J shed 4 bases, and the junction held 4 bases outside the gene matches. The germline CDR1 and CDR2 sequences are LNHNV and YYDKDF (reference sequence). The CDR3 DNA is TGTGCCACCAGCAGTTTAGCGGGGGTGTACAATGAGCAGTTCTTC. The encoded protein is CATSSLAGVYNEQFF.